The present T cell receptor beta chain was sequenced within a study of shared clonotypes between healthy human individuals. CDR3 size: 14 residues. Deletions cut 6 bases from V and 2 bases from J, with 11 bases between. CDR1 is MDHEN and CDR2 is SYDVKM in the germline V gene. The repertoire was sequenced with immunoSEQ multiplex PCR; TCRdb's copy has only in-frame clones and lacks some. The sample has approximately 2.4 million clones; roughly 95% are singletons. This clonotype originated in a man aged 18 to 29 in good health. Material for sequencing was naive CD4+ T cells sorted from blood. Sample subset: CD45RA+ positively selected. The V and J genes are TRBV28 and TRBJ1-5; D uncertain. The DNA of the CDR3 is TGTGCCAGCAGCCCACGGGAGGGCAATCAGCCCCAGCATTTT. It is translated as CASSPREGNQPQHF.